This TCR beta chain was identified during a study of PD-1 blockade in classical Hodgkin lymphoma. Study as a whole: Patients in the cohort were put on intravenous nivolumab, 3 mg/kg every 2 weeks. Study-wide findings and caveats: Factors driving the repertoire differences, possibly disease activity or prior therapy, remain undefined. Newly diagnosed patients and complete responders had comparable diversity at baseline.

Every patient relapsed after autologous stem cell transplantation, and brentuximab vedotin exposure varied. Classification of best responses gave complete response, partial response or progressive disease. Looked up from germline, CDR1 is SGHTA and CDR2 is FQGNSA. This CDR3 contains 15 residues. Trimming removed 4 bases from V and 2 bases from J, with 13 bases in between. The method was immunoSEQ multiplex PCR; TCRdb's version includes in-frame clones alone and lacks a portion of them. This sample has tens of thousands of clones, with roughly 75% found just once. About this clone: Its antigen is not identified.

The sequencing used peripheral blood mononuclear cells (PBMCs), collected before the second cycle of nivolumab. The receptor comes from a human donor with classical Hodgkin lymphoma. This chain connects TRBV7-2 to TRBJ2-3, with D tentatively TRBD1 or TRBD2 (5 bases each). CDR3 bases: TGTGCCAGCAGCTATCAGGCCGGGACCACAGATACGCAGTATTTT. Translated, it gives CASSYQAGTTDTQYF.